Following are 14 T cell receptor beta chains from one sample sequenced in a study of blood T cell repertoires in COVID-19. Sequencing was performed with immunoSEQ multiplex PCR; in TCRdb, only in-frame clones are kept and a portion is missing. This table has 130,000 or so clones, approximately 80% appearing once. The sequenced sample consisted of peripheral blood. These receptors all stem from a man older than 75 with acute or convalescent COVID-19.

V gene TRBV6-5 combines with J gene TRBJ1-3; D not certain. Trimming took off 7 bases at V and 3 bases at J, with 4 bases between the two ends. The CDR3 is made up of 11 amino acids. Germline CDR1 is MNHEY and CDR2 is SVGAGI. The CDR3 nucleotides are TGTGCCAGCAACAATGGAAACACCATATATTTT. Residues: CASNNGNTIYF.

The chain is built from TRBV24-1 and TRBJ2-1; TRBD2 matches 7 bases. Per the germline V gene, CDR1 is KGHDR and CDR2 is SFDVKD. Unmatched junction bases numbered 19, after V lost 9 bases and J lost 9 bases. The CDR3 totals 16 residues. CDR3 coding DNA: TGTGCCACCGCCAACCCTACTAGCGACCGGACGACTGAGCAGTTCTTC. This gives the protein CATANPTSDRTTEQFF.

This clone was detected once. The rearrangement joins TRBV19 to TRBJ2-7, with 10 bases matching TRBD1. Germline CDR1 and CDR2: LNHDA and SQIVND (reference sequence). The trim removed 5 bases at V and 4 bases at J, leaving 8 bases unmatched. This CDR3 contains 15 residues. CDR3 region: CASSGGGTGEYEQYF. CDR3 in DNA: TGTGCCAGTAGTGGTGGAGGGACAGGGGAATACGAGCAGTACTTC.

The chain carries TRBV5-1 and TRBJ2-1, with 10 nucleotides matching TRBD2. V shed 4 bases and J 5 bases; nucleotides not matched to a gene: 9. Germline V gene sequence: CDR1 SGHRS, CDR2 YFSETQ. The CDR3 extends over 16 amino acids. The CDR3, as DNA: TGCGCCAGCAGCCTTACCTTAGCGGGGGGAAACAATGAGCAGTTCTTC. It encodes CASSLTLAGGNNEQFF. Supplemented by reference TRBV5-1 and TRBJ2-1, the full variable domain reads KAGVTQTPRYLIKTRGQQVTLSCSPISGHRSVSWYQQTPGQGLQFLFEYFSETQRNKGNFPGRFSGRQFSNSRSEMNVSTLELGDSALYLCASSLTLAGGNNEQFFGPGTRLTVL.

The J gene is TRBJ2-3, the V gene TRBV7-9, with a possible D match to TRBD2 (7 bases). CDR3 size: 15 residues. Germline V CDR1 and CDR2: SEHNR, FQNEAQ (reference sequence). The V gene lost 7 bases and the J gene lost 1 base, with 15 bases spanning the gap. CDR3 nucleotides: TGTGCCAGCACGCCGGGGGGCGTGGGCACAGATACGCAGTATTTT. Translated, it gives CASTPGGVGTDTQYF.

The chain links TRBV6-6 to TRBJ1-1, with D perhaps matching TRBD1 (5 bases). The CDR3 runs to 13 residues. Germline CDR1 MNHNY, CDR2 SVGAGI (reference sequence). Trimming pared 3 bases from V and 4 bases from J, leaving 9 bases between. CDR3: CASSYGAGTEAFF. The CDR3 DNA follows: TGTGCCAGCAGTTATGGGGCAGGCACTGAAGCTTTCTTT.

The J gene is TRBJ1-6, the V gene TRBV4-2, with a tentative D call TRBD1 (6 bases). This CDR3 contains 16 residues. Germline V gene sequence: CDR1 LGHNA, CDR2 YNFKEQ. V was clipped by 0 bases and J by 7 bases, with 13 bases between them. DNA for the CDR3: TGTGCCAGCAGCCAAGAGGACAGCATCCGCAATTCACCCCTCCACTTT. Protein sequence: CASSQEDSIRNSPLHF.

Only a few counts were recorded for this clone. This sequence joins TRBV2 and TRBJ2-7, with D perhaps matching TRBD1 (5 bases). Germline V gene sequence: CDR1 SNHLY, CDR2 FYNNEI. The CDR3 is 14 amino acids. Trimming stripped 6 bases from V and 7 bases from J, with 19 bases between. The CDR3: CASRPDSILGEQYF. DNA of the CDR3: TGTGCCAGCAGACCTGACAGCATTTTGGGAGAGCAGTACTTC.

This chain connects TRBV28 to TRBJ2-5; 9 bases agree with TRBD2. V shed 5 bases and J 3 bases; nucleotides not matched to a gene: 7. Germline CDR1 MDHEN, CDR2 SYDVKM. The CDR3 runs to 15 residues. In DNA, the CDR3 is TGTGCCAGCAGTCAAGCGGGGGGTACAGAAGAGACCCAGTACTTC. The encoded protein is CASSQAGGTEETQYF.

V and J are TRBV5-4 and TRBJ1-2, with D unclear. V was clipped by 2 bases and J by 0 bases, with 5 bases between them. The V gene's germline CDR1 is SGHNT and CDR2 YYREEE (reference sequence). The CDR3 has 13 amino acids. The CDR3 region is CASSFESNYGYTF. CDR3 DNA: TGTGCCAGCAGCTTTGAGTCTAACTATGGCTACACCTTC.

The chain uses TRBV12-3 or TRBV12-4 and TRBJ2-3, with 7 bases aligning to TRBD2. J was trimmed by 10 bases and V by 5 bases; bases with no gene match: 3. This CDR3 spans 11 amino acids. The CDR3 coding sequence is TGTGCCAGCAGTATCGGGGGGTCGCAGTATTTT. It specifies CASSIGGSQYF.

The chain recombines TRBV28 with TRBJ2-7, with a weak D call TRBD1 (6 bases). Germline CDR1 MDHEN, CDR2 SYDVKM. This CDR3 spans 13 amino acids. Between the trimmed V and J ends, which lost 6 bases and 4 bases, there was a span of 13 bases. Here the CDR3 reads CASSQGHSYEQYF. The CDR3 coding sequence is TGTGCCAGCAGCCAGGGACATTCATACGAGCAGTACTTC.

This clone was detected only once. The chain employs TRBV29-1 and TRBJ1-5, with a possible D match to TRBD1 (6 bases). Per germline, CDR1 SQVTM and CDR2 ANQGSEA. V dropped 4 bases and J dropped 6 bases, with 10 bases sitting between them. The CDR3 is 12 residues long. The CDR3 loop reads CSVGQVGQPQHF. The CDR3 DNA sequence: TGCAGCGTTGGACAGGTTGGTCAGCCCCAGCATTTT.

This clone showed up just a few times. The V call is TRBV6-2 or TRBV6-3, the J call TRBJ2-7; D not certain. CDR1 and CDR2 from the germline V gene are MNHEY and SVGEGT. This CDR3 has 12 amino acids. V was cut by 5 bases and J by 3 bases, with 8 bases left in between. DNA for the CDR3: TGTGCCAGCAGTGCCCAGATCTACGAGCAGTACTTC. Its protein product is CASSAQIYEQYF.